Reported below is one T cell receptor beta chain. The antigen is unknown. The sample originates from a study of T cell repertoires in cytomegalovirus infection. Looking at the study overall: In public TCR beta signatures, there were indications of both CMV infection and matching HLA type. Study conclusions and caveats: Pooled public TCR beta family frequency picked out CMV carriers with the relevant HLA. HLA-C-restricted, CMV-specific TCR beta clonotypes were dominant ex vivo.

MiXCR was run by TCRdb on the reads, yielding one entry per CDR3 protein. The sample includes 400,000 to 550,000 distinct CDR3 sequences, over 9% of them seen just once. The sample consisted of PBMCs. The TCR was taken from a human donor in good health (CMV status not recorded). Some clones in this sample may be carry-over from other donors' samples.

The CDR3 DNA reads as TGTGCCAGCAGCCAAGGGACCGGGTCCTCTCGGGACTACGAGCAGTACTTC. The encoded protein is CASSQGTGSSRDYEQYF. The rearrangement joins TRBV4-2 to TRBJ2-7; a possible D gene is TRBD2 (5 bases). Germline V gene sequence: CDR1 LGHNA, CDR2 YNFKEQ. V lost 1 base and J 3 bases, leaving 19 bases between the germline ends. The CDR3 extends over 17 amino acids.